This T cell receptor beta chain was found in a study of technical replicates of blood from a handful of donors. Produced via immunoSEQ multiplex PCR; TCRdb's table is partial and in-frame only. The sample holds 80,000 to 95,000 clones, approximately 93% seen once. Germline CDR1 and CDR2: KGHSH and LQKENI. V was pared by 3 bases and J by 6 bases, with 14 bases of the junction left unmatched. CDR3 size: 17 residues. This clone was detected once. The receptor was isolated from a human donor in good health. Sequences were obtained from T cells isolated from PBMCs. The chain uses TRBV18 and TRBJ2-1; 7 nucleotides match TRBD2. The DNA of the CDR3 is TGTGCCAGCTCACCCTCCGGGGGGTTCGGGCGGTCCAATGAGCAGTTCTTC. As protein: CASSPSGGFGRSNEQFF.